This T cell receptor beta chain was recovered during a study of shared clonotypes between healthy human individuals. About the study: Donors had three CD4 naive, three CD4 memory, two CD8 naive and one CD8 memory plate apiece.

The naive CD8 fraction comprised CD45RO-negative cells positively selected for CCR7 and excluded terminally differentiated effector memory CD45RA+ cells. An assay was performed, and its level was deep. TCRdb's table, derived via immunoSEQ multiplex PCR, lists solely in-frame clones and lacks some. Of some 2 million clones detected, roughly 95% appear once; the ten largest clones hold approximately 1%. Trimming took 8 bases from V and 1 from J; bases not matched to a gene: 6. Germline V lookup: CDR1 SGHVS, CDR2 FNYEAQ. The CDR3 is made up of 14 amino acids. This rearrangement joins TRBV7-6 to TRBJ1-1; 8 bases are shared with TRBD1. The clonotype was recovered from a man younger than 35 in good health. The sample consisted of naive CD8+ T cells sorted from blood. The CDR3 nucleotides are TGTGCCAGCGGGGGAGGGACAGGGAACACTGAAGCTTTCTTT. Translating it yields CASGGGTGNTEAFF.